These 28 T cell receptor beta chains were all obtained from the same sample, sequenced in a study of human T cells and chemical hapten exposure. Time point specified: pre-sensitization, week 0. The treatment: therapeutic diphenylcyclopropenone sensitization with weekly scalp DPC. TCRdb passed the RACE reads through MiXCR, listing each CDR3 protein once. The data show about 51,000 distinct CDR3 sequences, over 8% seen once. The source was whole blood, collected in connection with sensitization to the hapten diphenylcyclopropenone (DPC). The receptors derive from a woman in her 40s with alopecia areata. Some clones in this sample may be carry-over from other donors' samples.

This clonotype came up many times. V gene TRBV5-1 combines with J gene TRBJ2-7; 10 bases fit TRBD1. This CDR3 is 13 amino acids long. Germline-derived CDR1 and CDR2 are SGHRS and YFSETQ. V shed 4 bases and J 7 bases; nucleotides not matched to a gene: 5. In DNA, the CDR3 is TGCGCCAGCAGCACTGGGACAGGGGAAGAGCAGTACTTC. This translates into CASSTGTGEEQYF.

This clonotype was counted a few times. The DNA of the CDR3 is TGTGCCAGCAGAGGAGTGGAGGGGACAGGACAAATAATTTGGGAGCTGTTTTTT. It is translated as CASRGVEGTGQIIWELFF. V and J are TRBV7-9 and TRBJ2-2, with TRBD1 identical over 8 bases. The CDR3 sequence is 18 residues long. In germline, CDR1 is SEHNR, CDR2 FQNEAQ (reference sequence). Unmatched junction bases numbered 21, after V lost 6 bases and J lost 9 bases.

The rearrangement links TRBV7-9 to TRBJ2-7; tentative D call: TRBD2 (5 bases). This CDR3 comprises 13 residues. Germline CDR1 SEHNR, CDR2 FQNEAQ (reference sequence). V was cut by 2 bases and J by 5 bases, with 10 bases left in between. The CDR3 nucleotides are TGTGCCAGCAGCTTATTCGGGGAACACGAGCAGTACTTC. This gives the protein CASSLFGEHEQYF.

This clonotype was observed once. J is TRBJ1-4 and V is TRBV11-3, with D tentatively TRBD1 (6 bases). V was pared by 1 base and J by 4 bases, with 13 bases between. The V gene's germline CDR1 is SGHNT and CDR2 YENEEA. This CDR3 is built from 16 residues. Written as DNA, the CDR3 is TGTGCCAGCAGCTTAGGGGAGACAGGAAGTAATGAAAAACTGTTTTTT. Translation: CASSLGETGSNEKLFF.

At least ten counts were recorded for this clonotype. The chain employs TRBV7-3 and TRBJ2-1, with TRBD2 matching 14 bases. V dropped 2 bases and J dropped 7; count of bases not matched to a gene: 1. CDR1 is SGHTA, CDR2 FQGTGA, per germline. This CDR3 is built from 15 residues. The CDR3 spells CASSLGTSGGNEQFF. CDR3 in DNA: TGTGCCAGCAGCTTAGGGACTAGCGGGGGAAATGAGCAGTTCTTC.

The V gene is TRBV20-1, the J gene TRBJ2-3; D not resolved. This CDR3 comprises 14 residues. Germline CDR1 and CDR2: DFQATT and SNEGSKA (reference sequence). Trimming took 0 bases from V and 4 from J, leaving 11 bases between them. As DNA, the CDR3 is TGCAGTGCTAGAGATTCAGTTAGGGCAGATACGCAGTATTTT. It yields the protein CSARDSVRADTQYF.

This clonotype was detected ten times or more. This chain connects TRBV29-1 to TRBJ1-1; D is ambiguous. The germline gives CDR1 SQVTM, CDR2 ANQGSEA. The V end lost 5 bases, the J end lost 6 bases, and 13 bases lay between the germline ends. The length of the CDR3 is 12 residues. The CDR3 reads CSVRTVRAEAFF. CDR3 DNA sequence: TGCAGCGTTCGTACGGTGAGGGCTGAAGCTTTCTTT.

This clonotype was detected many times. This chain links TRBV6-5 with TRBJ2-1; no reliable D call. Germline CDR1 MNHEY, CDR2 SVGAGI. There are 13 residues in the CDR3. V shed 5 bases and J shed 4 bases, with 9 bases lying between them. CDR3 region: CASSPGLYNEQFF. As DNA, the CDR3 is TGTGCCAGCAGTCCGGGCCTATACAATGAGCAGTTCTTC.

This clonotype was recorded at least ten times. The chain is built from TRBV6-6 and TRBJ1-2, with D maybe TRBD1 (5 bases). There are 14 residues in the CDR3. In germline, CDR1 is MNHNY, CDR2 SVGAGI (reference sequence). The V gene lost 0 bases and the J gene lost 5 bases, with 10 bases spanning the gap. The CDR3 sequence is CASSYSMGDYGYTF. The CDR3 coding sequence is TGTGCCAGCAGTTACTCGATGGGGGATTATGGCTACACCTTC.

CDR3 nucleotides: TGTGCCAGCAACGAGGGGGGGGAAAGCACTGAAGCTTTCTTT. Residues: CASNEGGESTEAFF. V is TRBV6-1 and J is TRBJ1-1; D is perhaps TRBD1 (6 bases). CDR1 and CDR2 from the germline V gene are MNHNS and SASEGT. The CDR3 is 14 residues long. V lost 7 bases and J lost 4, with 16 bases in between.

There are many counts of this clonotype. The chain links TRBV20-1 to TRBJ1-4, with 9 bases fitting TRBD1. Germline loops: CDR1 DFQATT, CDR2 SNEGSKA (reference sequence). The trim removed 6 bases at V and 7 bases at J, leaving 12 bases unmatched. CDR3 length: 15 residues. DNA for the CDR3: TGCAGTGCCAGATCAACCGGGACAGGGAGTGAAAAACTGTTTTTT. Its protein product is CSARSTGTGSEKLFF.

V usage is TRBV2 and J usage is TRBJ2-1; D not resolved. CDR1 is SNHLY and CDR2 is FYNNEI in the germline V gene. This CDR3 contains 14 residues. V dropped 10 bases and J dropped 0 bases, with 13 bases sitting between them. CDR3 loop: CATGFWSSYNEQFF. CDR3 DNA: TGTGCCACTGGCTTTTGGAGCTCCTACAATGAGCAGTTCTTC. Complete variable domain (other parts from reference TRBV2 and TRBJ2-1): EPEVTQTPSHQVTQMGQEVILRCVPISNHLYFYWYRQILGQKVEFLVSFYNNEISEKSEIFDDQFSVERPDGSNFTLKIRSTKLEDSAMYFCATGFWSSYNEQFFGPGTRLTVL.

The V call is TRBV7-8, the J call TRBJ1-2; 7 nucleotides align to TRBD1. V was pared by 1 base and J by 4 bases, with 0 bases of the junction left unmatched. CDR1 is SGHVS, CDR2 FQNEAQ, per germline. The CDR3 spans 13 residues. CDR3 protein: CASSLGTGYGYTF. CDR3 coding DNA: TGTGCCAGCAGCTTAGGGACAGGCTATGGCTACACCTTC.

This chain links TRBV27 with TRBJ1-1; possible D gene TRBD1, 5 bases. Trimming cost V 3 bases and J 8 bases, with 13 bases left between them. CDR1 MNHEY and CDR2 SMNVEV come from the germline V gene (reference sequence). The CDR3 covers 13 residues. For the CDR3, the DNA is TGTGCCAGCAGTTTCCCGCCTACAGGAGAAGCTTTCTTT. It translates to CASSFPPTGEAFF.

V usage is TRBV28 and J usage is TRBJ1-1; D remains unclear. Trimming removed 5 bases at V and 6 bases at J, with 10 bases between. Germline V gives CDR1 MDHEN, CDR2 SYDVKM. The CDR3 is made up of 12 amino acids. The CDR3 is CASSTIRPEAFF. In nucleotides, the CDR3 is TGTGCCAGCAGTACTATTAGACCTGAAGCTTTCTTT.

The chain employs TRBV11-2 and TRBJ1-1, with D unresolved. CDR1 and CDR2 from the germline V gene are SGHAT and FQNNGV. The V end was cut by 5 bases, the J end by 6 bases, with 13 bases between. CDR3 size: 13 residues. The CDR3 sequence: CASSPAGIPEAFF. CDR3 bases: TGTGCCAGCAGCCCGGCCGGGATCCCTGAAGCTTTCTTT. Together with reference TRBV11-2 and TRBJ1-1, the CDR3 gives the full variable domain: EAGVAQSPRYKIIEKRQSVAFWCNPISGHATLYWYQQILGQGPKLLIQFQNNGVVDDSQLPKDRFSAERLKGVDSTLKIQPAKLEDSAVYLCASSPAGIPEAFFGQGTRLTVV.

This clonotype occurred a few times. CDR3 in amino acids: CASSRRTGGPNTEAFF. The DNA of the CDR3 is TGTGCCAGCAGTCGACGGACAGGGGGACCGAACACTGAAGCTTTCTTT. The chain couples TRBV11-2 to TRBJ1-1, with 10 bases aligning to TRBD1. V lost 6 bases to trimming and J lost 1 base; unmatched junction nucleotides: 8. CDR1 and CDR2 (germline): SGHAT, FQNNGV. CDR3 size: 16 residues.

This clonotype was recorded many times. The chain has TRBV20-1 and TRBJ2-3, with a possible D match to TRBD2 (7 bases). V lost 6 bases, J lost 1 base, and 26 bases lay in between. The CDR3 sequence is 18 residues long. Germline V gives CDR1 DFQATT, CDR2 SNEGSKA (reference sequence). The CDR3 nucleotides read TGCAGTGCGGGATCCCAACGCGCGGGGGCCCTTGGCACAGATACGCAGTATTTT. This codes for CSAGSQRAGALGTDTQYF.

The chain links TRBV5-1 to TRBJ2-7, with a weak D call TRBD2 (6 bases). The V gene lost 5 bases and the J gene lost 4 bases, with 19 bases spanning the gap. The CDR3 is 15 residues long. The germline V gene has CDR1 SGHRS and CDR2 YFSETQ. The chain's CDR3 is CASSQSTGTVYEQYF. CDR3 DNA sequence: TGCGCCAGCAGTCAGTCGACCGGGACTGTGTACGAGCAGTACTTC. Together with reference TRBV5-1 and TRBJ2-7, the CDR3 gives the full variable domain: KAGVTQTPRYLIKTRGQQVTLSCSPISGHRSVSWYQQTPGQGLQFLFEYFSETQRNKGNFPGRFSGRQFSNSRSEMNVSTLELGDSALYLCASSQSTGTVYEQYFGPGTRLTVT.

This clonotype was counted only a few times. The V and J genes are TRBV20-1 and TRBJ1-5, with 7 bases identical to TRBD1. V dropped 0 bases and J dropped 7; count of bases not matched to a gene: 3. In germline, CDR1 is DFQATT, CDR2 SNEGSKA (reference sequence). This CDR3 has 13 amino acids. CDR3 nucleotides: TGCAGTGCTAGAGACAGGGGGGTACAGCCCCAGCATTTT. It encodes CSARDRGVQPQHF.

This clonotype showed up many times. The chain uses TRBV7-2 and TRBJ2-3; 7 nucleotides align to TRBD2. The V gene's germline CDR1 is SGHTA and CDR2 FQGNSA. The trim removed 2 bases at V and 4 bases at J, leaving 18 bases unmatched. This CDR3 has 19 amino acids. The CDR3 here is CASSLRANWGAGRADTQYF. The CDR3 DNA sequence: TGTGCCAGCAGCTTAAGGGCTAATTGGGGAGCGGGGAGGGCAGATACGCAGTATTTT. Full variable domain (outside the CDR3, taken from reference TRBV7-2 and TRBJ2-3): GAGVSQSPSNKVTEKGKDVELRCDPISGHTALYWYRQSLGQGLEFLIYFQGNSAPDKSGLPSDRFSAERTGGSVSTLTIQRTQQEDSAVYLCASSLRANWGAGRADTQYFGPGTRLTVL.

The sample holds a few counts of this clonotype. The chain joins TRBV7-2 to TRBJ1-4; D gene unclear. Germline V gene sequence: CDR1 SGHTA, CDR2 FQGNSA. This CDR3 contains 13 residues. The V end was cut by 8 bases, the J end by 8 bases, with 15 bases between. Here the CDR3 DNA reads TGTGCCAGCGGAGAGGGATCGGGCGAAAAACTGTTTTTT. Translation: CASGEGSGEKLFF.

The CDR3 region is CSVAGTGASRAGSGANVLTF. The CDR3 DNA sequence: TGCAGCGTTGCGGGAACGGGGGCATCAAGGGCCGGCTCTGGGGCCAACGTCCTGACTTTC. The rearrangement links TRBV29-1 to TRBJ2-6; TRBD1 or TRBD2 may be the D gene (6 bases each). V was cut by 4 bases and J by 0 bases, with 25 bases left in between. Looked up from germline, CDR1 is SQVTM and CDR2 is ANQGSEA. This CDR3 is 20 amino acids long.

This rearrangement joins TRBV18 to TRBJ1-5, with D possibly being TRBD1 (6 bases). Germline V CDR1 and CDR2: KGHSH, LQKENI. Trimming removed 5 bases from V and 10 bases from J, with 15 bases in between. The CDR3 is 13 residues long. CDR3 sequence (DNA): TGTGCCAGCTCAGGGGACACCGTCAGCCCCCAGCATTTT. Protein: CASSGDTVSPQHF. The full variable domain, in which reference TRBV18 and TRBJ1-5 provide the parts outside the CDR3, is NAGVMQNPRHLVRRRGQEARLRCSPMKGHSHVYWYRQLPEEGLKFMVYLQKENIIDESGMPKERFSAEFPKEGPSILRIQQVVRGDSAAYFCASSGDTVSPQHFGDGTRLSIL.

This clonotype showed up many times. V is TRBV15 and J is TRBJ1-5; 7 bases line up with TRBD1. CDR1 and CDR2 from the germline V gene are LNHNV and YYDKDF (reference sequence). The CDR3 totals 18 residues. The V and J ends lost 3 bases and 3 bases, in that order; junction bases with no gene match: 14. In DNA, the CDR3 is TGTGCCACCAGCAGCCCTACACAGGGGTCCTTTACCAATCAGCCCCAGCATTTT. This sequence encodes CATSSPTQGSFTNQPQHF.

This clonotype occurred a few times. The chain carries TRBV30 and TRBJ1-6, with a weak D call TRBD1 (5 bases). Germline values: CDR1 GTSNPN, CDR2 SVGIG (reference sequence). The V and J ends lost 2 bases and 7 bases respectively, with 9 bases between them. This CDR3 spans 13 amino acids. The CDR3 region is CAWSLGDNSPLHF. CDR3 nucleotide sequence: TGTGCCTGGAGTCTAGGGGACAATTCACCCCTCCACTTT. Using reference TRBV30 and TRBJ1-6 for the parts outside the CDR3, the full variable domain is SQTIHQWPATLVQPVGSPLSLECTVEGTSNPNLYWYRQAAGRGLQLLFYSVGIGQISSEVPQNLSASRPQDRQFILSSKKLLLSDSGFYLCAWSLGDNSPLHFGNGTRLTVT.

This clonotype has at least ten counts. The chain recombines TRBV6-1 with TRBJ1-3; TRBD1 might be the D (5 bases). The CDR3 has 15 residues. Germline CDR1 is MNHNS and CDR2 is SASEGT. Trimming took 5 bases from V and 0 from J, leaving 11 bases between them. CDR3: CASSLGPSSGNTIYF. CDR3 bases: TGTGCCAGCAGTTTGGGACCGAGCTCTGGAAACACCATATATTTT.

Details on this clonotype: A single base separates this from a much larger clone, so it may be a read error. Here the CDR3 reads CSVQDPNYGHTF. CDR3 bases: TGCAGCGTACAAGATCCTAACTATGGCCACACCTTC. This chain joins TRBV29-1 and TRBJ1-2; no reliable D call. The CDR3 runs 12 residues. The germline V gene encodes CDR1 SQVTM and CDR2 ANQGSEA.